A single sample is the source of the 27 T cell receptor beta chains below, sequenced in a study of blood T cell repertoires in COVID-19. This table comes from immunoSEQ multiplex PCR, and its TCRdb copy is limited to in-frame clones, with some not included. This sample carries 120,000 to 150,000 clones, roughly 80% of them seen once, and the ten largest clones take 7% to 9%. Sequenced sample: peripheral blood. These receptors were collected from a man aged 45 to 65 with active or convalescent COVID-19.

The V and J genes are TRBV28 and TRBJ2-2; 8 nucleotides agree with TRBD1. Germline lookup yields CDR1 MDHEN and CDR2 SYDVKM. Unmatched junction bases numbered 7, after V lost 7 bases and J lost 0 bases. CDR3 length: 16 amino acids. CDR3 protein: CASKGRDRPNTGELFF. DNA for the CDR3: TGTGCCAGCAAGGGTAGGGACAGGCCGAACACCGGGGAGCTGTTTTTT.

This chain connects TRBV5-1 to TRBJ1-1, with D possibly TRBD1 on 6 matching bases. V gave up 4 bases and J gave up 10 bases, with 17 bases separating them. Germline V gene lookup returns CDR1 SGHRS and CDR2 YFSETQ. This CDR3 contains 13 residues. CDR3 sequence reads: CASSPAGVWVAFF. The CDR3 region has the DNA TGCGCCAGCAGCCCCGCAGGGGTTTGGGTAGCTTTCTTT.

The chain joins TRBV28 to TRBJ1-4; D not resolved. The CDR3 has 15 amino acids. The germline V gene encodes CDR1 MDHEN and CDR2 SYDVKM. The germline V and J ends were trimmed by 4 bases and 6 bases, with 15 bases remaining between them. The CDR3 reads CASSSSDEGHEKLFF. As DNA, the CDR3 is TGTGCCAGCAGTTCCTCAGACGAGGGCCATGAAAAACTGTTTTTT.

V usage is TRBV6-2 or TRBV6-3 and J usage is TRBJ2-7; TRBD2 matches at 9 bases. The CDR3 extends over 19 amino acids. Germline V gives CDR1 MNHEY, CDR2 SVGEGT. V shed 2 bases and J 0 bases; nucleotides not matched to a gene: 14. DNA for the CDR3: TGTGCCAGCAGTTACGCGAGGGTTGGTAGCGGGGGAAGCTCCTACGAGCAGTACTTC. Its translation: CASSYARVGSGGSSYEQYF.

The chain is built from TRBV28 and TRBJ2-1, with 12 positions matching TRBD2. The V and J ends lost 2 bases and 9 bases, in that order; junction bases with no gene match: 11. CDR3 length: 17 residues. Per the germline V gene, CDR1 is MDHEN and CDR2 is SYDVKM. The CDR3 bases are TGTGCCAGCAGTTTACCTGGACTAGCGGGACGGGGCCTTGAGCAGTTCTTC. This gives the protein CASSLPGLAGRGLEQFF.

There are many counts of this clone. V and J are TRBV27 and TRBJ1-5; no clear D gene. This CDR3 is built from 14 residues. Germline CDR1 and CDR2: MNHEY and SMNVEV (reference sequence). Trimming cost V 1 base and J 2 bases, with 6 bases left between them. This chain's CDR3 is CASSLFGGNQPQHF. The CDR3 DNA sequence: TGTGCCAGCAGTTTATTCGGGGGCAATCAGCCCCAGCATTTT.

The J gene is TRBJ2-1, the V gene TRBV15, with 9 bases aligning to TRBD2. Germline V CDR1 and CDR2: LNHNV, YYDKDF (reference sequence). After removal of 1 base from V and 10 bases from J, the junction contained 11 bases not matched to a gene. CDR3 length equals 16 residues. The CDR3 DNA reads TGTGCCACCAGCAGAGCCGGTCTAGCGGGGCCCGGGGAGCAGTTCTTC. It is translated as CATSRAGLAGPGEQFF.

The V gene is TRBV7-3, the J gene TRBJ2-1, with 9 nucleotides matching TRBD2. This CDR3 region has 15 residues. Losses at the gene ends were 4 bases for V and 7 bases for J; bases not matched to a gene: 8. Germline V lookup: CDR1 SGHTA, CDR2 FQGTGA. CDR3 bases: TGTGCCAGCAGCTCCGGACTAGCGACAAGTAATGAGCAGTTCTTC. Its translation: CASSSGLATSNEQFF.

This sequence joins TRBV6-2 or TRBV6-3 and TRBJ2-1, with 8 bases fitting TRBD2. The CDR3 runs to 17 residues. From germline, CDR1 is MNHEY and CDR2 SVGEGT. The trim removed 4 bases at V and 6 bases at J, leaving 14 bases unmatched. The CDR3 DNA reads TGTGCCAGCAGTTCCCGACGGGTGAGCGGGAGCGGCAATGAGCAGTTCTTC. This sequence encodes CASSSRRVSGSGNEQFF.

The rearrangement joins TRBV7-3 to TRBJ1-1; the match to TRBD1 covers 9 bases. Trimming at V came to 1 base and at J to 0 bases, leaving 3 bases not matched to a gene. Germline V gene lookup returns CDR1 SGHTA and CDR2 FQGTGA. The CDR3 sequence is 16 residues long. The CDR3 DNA reads TGTGCCAGCAGCTTAATGGGGACAGGGATGAACACTGAAGCTTTCTTT. Translation gives CASSLMGTGMNTEAFF. The whole variable domain, filled in from reference TRBV7-3 and TRBJ1-1, reads GAGVSQTPSNKVTEKGKYVELRCDPISGHTALYWYRQSLGQGPEFLIYFQGTGAADDSGLPNDRFFAVRPEGSVSTLKIQRTERGDSAVYLCASSLMGTGMNTEAFFGQGTRLTVV.

The rearrangement joins TRBV7-3 to TRBJ2-1, with D unclear. From germline, CDR1 is SGHTA and CDR2 FQGTGA. The ends were cut back, 1 base at V and 6 bases at J, with 7 bases in the middle. This CDR3 region has 13 residues. Here the CDR3 reads CASSLRTVNEQFF. CDR3 bases: TGTGCCAGCAGCTTAAGAACAGTCAATGAGCAGTTCTTC.

The genes are TRBV29-1 and TRBJ2-1, with TRBD1 identical over 8 bases. The trim removed 6 bases at V and 11 bases at J, leaving 9 bases unmatched. Germline CDR1 and CDR2: SQVTM and ANQGSEA. The CDR3 totals 12 residues. The CDR3 protein is CSVARDRNQQFF. The CDR3 nucleotides read TGCAGCGTCGCCCGGGACAGGAATCAGCAGTTCTTC.

Only one count was recorded for this clone. V and J are TRBV11-3 and TRBJ2-2; D remains unclear. CDR1 and CDR2 (germline): SGHNT, YENEEA. Trimming removed 5 bases from V and 0 bases from J, with 7 bases in between. The CDR3 extends over 14 amino acids. The CDR3 sequence is CASSLAANTGELFF. CDR3 nucleotides: TGTGCCAGCAGCCTGGCTGCGAACACCGGGGAGCTGTTTTTT.

This clone came up a few times. DNA for the CDR3: TGTGCCACCAGTTCACACTCCTACGAGCAGTACTTC. Its translation is CATSSHSYEQYF. This rearrangement joins TRBV24-1 to TRBJ2-7; D remains unclear. V was shortened by 6 bases and J by 0 bases, with 5 bases between the two germline ends. The CDR3 is made up of 12 amino acids. Germline CDR1 and CDR2: KGHDR and SFDVKD.

A few counts support this clone. This chain links TRBV11-2 with TRBJ2-1, with 11 bases aligning to TRBD2. In germline, CDR1 is SGHAT, CDR2 FQNNGV. V trimming: 4 bases; J trimming: 5 bases; junction bases outside the gene matches: 10. The CDR3 loop spans 17 amino acids. CDR3 loop: CASSSVAGGLGDNEQFF. The CDR3 DNA reads as TGTGCCAGCAGCTCCGTAGCGGGAGGGCTCGGGGACAATGAGCAGTTCTTC.

This chain connects TRBV5-1 to TRBJ1-2; 7 bases match TRBD1. The V segment lost 5 bases and the J segment 12 bases; nucleotides outside the gene matches: 13. Germline V lookup: CDR1 SGHRS, CDR2 YFSETQ. The CDR3 runs to 13 residues. The CDR3 nucleotides read TGCGCCAGCAGTGACAACAGGGGCCGGGGAAACACCTTC. The encoded protein is CASSDNRGRGNTF. Combining the CDR3 with reference TRBV5-1 and TRBJ1-2 gives the whole variable domain KAGVTQTPRYLIKTRGQQVTLSCSPISGHRSVSWYQQTPGQGLQFLFEYFSETQRNKGNFPGRFSGRQFSNSRSEMNVSTLELGDSALYLCASSDNRGRGNTFGSGTRLTVV.

The chain uses TRBV27 and TRBJ2-7; no clear D. Trimming shortened V by 6 bases and J by 4 bases, and 10 bases separated the two germline ends. The germline V gene has CDR1 MNHEY and CDR2 SMNVEV (reference sequence). The CDR3 contains 12 residues. CDR3 loop: CASSQDMYEQYF. The CDR3 nucleotides read TGTGCCAGCAGCCAAGACATGTACGAGCAGTACTTC.

This clone was seen just once. This chain connects TRBV7-9 to TRBJ2-7, with 9 bases aligning to TRBD2. The CDR3 sequence is 13 residues long. The junction had 4 bases not matched to a gene; V was cut back by 5 bases and J by 5 bases. Per the germline V gene, CDR1 is SEHNR and CDR2 is FQNEAQ (reference sequence). The CDR3 is CASSHSGGNEQYF. The CDR3 DNA is TGTGCCAGCAGCCATAGCGGGGGCAACGAGCAGTACTTC.

The chain is built from TRBV30 and TRBJ1-3; 8 bases align to TRBD1. The CDR3 is 15 amino acids. Germline CDR1 GTSNPN, CDR2 SVGIG (reference sequence). V shed 1 base, J shed 4 bases, and the junction held 6 bases outside the gene matches. The CDR3 region has the DNA TGTGCCTGGAGTGCAGGGGGCAATAGGGGAAACACCATATATTTT. This encodes CAWSAGGNRGNTIYF.

To note about this clone: Other DNA sequences from this sample encode an identical CDR3 as well. The J gene is TRBJ2-3, the V gene TRBV28, with 11 bases aligning to TRBD2. The trim removed 4 bases at V and 0 bases at J, leaving 0 bases unmatched. The CDR3 extends over 15 amino acids. In germline, CDR1 is MDHEN, CDR2 SYDVKM. The CDR3 DNA reads TGTGCCAGCAGTTCTAGCGGGAGGAGCACAGATACGCAGTATTTT. Translating it yields CASSSSGRSTDTQYF.

The chain joins TRBV11-2 to TRBJ2-3; D call uncertain. This CDR3 is 15 amino acids long. V was cut by 3 bases and J by 3 bases, with 13 bases left in between. Germline V lookup: CDR1 SGHAT, CDR2 FQNNGV. CDR3: CASSFRQYPTDTQYF. As DNA, the CDR3 is TGTGCCAGCAGCTTCAGGCAATACCCAACAGATACGCAGTATTTT.

The V and J genes are TRBV20-1 and TRBJ2-1; the D is unclear. The CDR3 covers 11 residues. With 4 bases removed from V and 4 bases from J, the gap between germline ends came to 5 bases. The germline gives CDR1 DFQATT, CDR2 SNEGSKA (reference sequence). CDR3 protein: CSANSYNEQFF. CDR3 DNA sequence: TGCAGTGCTAATAGTTACAATGAGCAGTTCTTC.

The rearrangement links TRBV24-1 to TRBJ2-5; 10 bases are shared with TRBD1. The CDR3 extends over 16 amino acids. Germline assignment: CDR1 KGHDR and CDR2 SFDVKD. The J segment lost 4 bases and the V segment lost 3 bases, leaving 7 bases of the junction unmatched. CDR3 nucleotides: TGTGCCACCAGTGATGCCCGACAGGGGGCAAGAGAGACCCAGTACTTC. Its protein is CATSDARQGARETQYF.

The chain links TRBV27 to TRBJ2-5; 11 bases are a match to TRBD2. TRBJ2-7 matches the DNA end more closely, so the J call is doubtful. CDR3 length: 15 residues. CDR1 is MNHEY, CDR2 SMNVEV, per germline (reference sequence). CDR3 amino acids: CASSGATSGRSEQYF. The DNA of the CDR3 is TGTGCCAGCAGTGGCGCAACTAGCGGGAGATCCGAGCAGTACTTC.

This clone was observed a handful of times. The gene calls are TRBV28 and TRBJ1-1; the D gene is possibly TRBD1 (6 bases). CDR1 and CDR2 (germline): MDHEN, SYDVKM. Trimming removed 4 bases at V and 6 bases at J, with 15 bases between. This CDR3 has 14 residues. The CDR3 sequence is CASSWGGVGAEAFF. Written as DNA, the CDR3 is TGTGCCAGCAGTTGGGGGGGCGTCGGGGCTGAAGCTTTCTTT.

CDR3 nucleotides: TGTGCCAGCTCACCAGGGGGCTCGGGCAATCAGCCCCAGCATTTT. It translates to CASSPGGSGNQPQHF. The chain has TRBV18 and TRBJ1-5; weak D call: TRBD1 (6 bases). Germline CDR1 and CDR2: KGHSH and LQKENI. V lost 2 bases and J lost 2, with 10 bases in between. This CDR3 is built from 15 residues.

J is TRBJ1-1 and V is TRBV1; TRBD1 is the table's D call, not checked against the DNA. TRBV1 is a listed pseudogene. There are 15 residues in the CDR3. CDR3 coding DNA: TGCACCAGCAGCCAACTACAGGGAGAGCGGACTGAAGCTTTCTTT. It encodes CTSSQLQGERTEAFF.